This is a list of T cell receptor beta chains from one sample in a study of cytomegalovirus exposure and HLA in healthy donors. Here immunoSEQ multiplex PCR was the method, and the copy in TCRdb shows in-frame clones only, minus some. The data show hundreds of thousands of clones, 76% seen once. The sample taken for sequencing was PBMCs. These receptors all stem from a man aged 18-30 years in good health and CMV-seronegative. The CDR3 runs from the conserved cysteine through the conserved F or W. D genes are given only for firm matches. Some rows have no size entry. The others give once, few or many, or a class for an expanded clone.

>TRBJ2-1|NA|TRBV25-1|few
TGTGCCAGCAGTGATGGTGGGAGCTTTGCTAATGAGCAGTTCTTC
CASSDGGSFANEQFF
>TRBJ1-1|NA|TRBV27|NA
TGTGCCAGCAGTTCGCTGGTAGGGGGAGACACTGAAGCTTTCTTT
CASSSLVGGDTEAFF
>TRBJ1-2|NA|TRBV5-6|once
TGTGCCAGCAGCTTAAAACCCCGGGGAGGCTACACCTTC
CASSLKPRGGYTF
>TRBJ2-3|NA|TRBV18|NA
TGTGCCAGCTCACCACTGAGCAGGGGAGCTGGAGATACGCAGTATTTT
CASSPLSRGAGDTQYF
>TRBJ1-1|NA|TRBV30|NA
TGTGCCTGGTCAACCGAGGGTAGGGTAACGAACACTGAAGCTTTCTTT
CAWSTEGRVTNTEAFF
>TRBJ2-1|TRBD2|TRBV13|NA
TGTGCCAGCACCACCGAGGGCCTAGCGGGACGATACAATGAGCAGTTCTTC
CASTTEGLAGRYNEQFF
>TRBJ1-5|NA|TRBV2|few
TGTGCCAGCAGTGATCAGAATCAGCCCCAGCATTTT
CASSDQNQPQHF
>TRBJ1-4|TRBD1|TRBV28|NA
TGTGCCAGCAGCCCGAGATCTCGGGACAGACTTTTTTTT
CASSPRSRDRLFF
>TRBJ2-5|NA|TRBV11-1|NA
TGTGCCAGCAGCCTCCAGGGGTCCCAAGAGACCCAGTACTTC
CASSLQGSQETQYF
>TRBJ1-2|TRBD1|TRBV30|NA
TGTGCCTGGAGTGTGGGGACAGGGAGCTATGGCTACACCTTC
CAWSVGTGSYGYTF
>TRBJ2-7|NA|TRBV6-5|once
TGTGCCAGCAGTTACTCTGCCGTAGACGAGCAGTACTTC
CASSYSAVDEQYF
>TRBJ1-5|NA|TRBV6-5|NA
TGTGCCAGCAGTTATCGGGGCAATCAGCCCCAGCATTTT
CASSYRGNQPQHF
>TRBJ1-5|TRBD1|TRBV5-1|NA
TGCGCCAGCCCAACCCGGGACAGGGGGCTTCGGGGCAATCAGCCCCAGCATTTT
CASPTRDRGLRGNQPQHF
>TRBJ2-1|NA|TRBV28|NA
TGTGCCAGCAGTGTGACAGTAAGCTCCTACAATGAGCAGTTCTTC
CASSVTVSSYNEQFF
>TRBJ2-3|TRBD2|TRBV19|once
TGTGCCAGTAGTCCAGGGACTAGCGGGAGGGCCTTCGGAGATACGCAGTATTTT
CASSPGTSGRAFGDTQYF